The 20 T cell receptor beta chains reported below all come from one sample, sequenced in a study of T-cell memory formation after mild COVID-19. MiXCR was run by TCRdb on the 5' RACE reads, yielding one entry per CDR3 protein. The sample has 210,000 or so distinct CDR3 sequences, about 18% seen once; the top ten hold roughly 2.4%. The sequenced material came from PBMCs or a T cell subset sorted from them (not recorded which). Every receptor here comes from an adult woman who had mild COVID-19 (a few samples of this study predate the infection). Cell type and time point are not known.

This clonotype was seen repeatedly, ten times or more. The chain is built from TRBV15 and TRBJ2-7, with TRBD2 identical over 7 bases. CDR3 length: 15 amino acids. V gave up 0 bases and J gave up 7 bases; unmatched junction bases: 9. Germline assignment: CDR1 LNHNV and CDR2 YYDKDF (reference sequence). The CDR3 DNA is TGTGCCACCAGCAGAGATGGGGGGACTATCGGGGAGCAGTACTTC. Its protein is CATSRDGGTIGEQYF.

This clonotype was detected ten times or more. The chain recombines TRBV12-3 or TRBV12-4 with TRBJ2-3; 8 bases are a match to TRBD2. This CDR3 spans 14 amino acids. V trimming: 4 bases; J trimming: 1 base; junction bases outside the gene matches: 1. CDR3 DNA sequence: TGTGCCAGCAGTTGGACTAGCCGCACAGATACGCAGTATTTT. Protein: CASSWTSRTDTQYF.

The gene calls are TRBV7-9 and TRBJ2-1; 11 positions match TRBD2. The J segment lost 10 bases and the V segment lost 1 base, leaving 6 bases of the junction unmatched. This CDR3 is built from 15 residues. CDR1 and CDR2 from the germline V gene are SEHNR and FQNEAQ (reference sequence). CDR3 loop: CASSLGLAGGQEQFF. CDR3 nucleotides: TGTGCCAGCAGCTTAGGGCTAGCGGGGGGCCAGGAGCAGTTCTTC.

The chain employs TRBV12-3 or TRBV12-4 and TRBJ2-5; D not resolved. V was cut by 0 bases and J by 3 bases, with 2 bases left in between. The CDR3 runs to 12 residues. For the CDR3, the DNA is TGTGCCAGCAGTTTAGCAAAAGAGACCCAGTACTTC. Amino acid sequence: CASSLAKETQYF.

This clonotype was detected only a few times. J is TRBJ1-6 and V is TRBV25-1, with D unclear. Germline V gives CDR1 MGHDK, CDR2 SYGVNS. The CDR3 has 14 residues. The V and J ends lost 5 bases and 7 bases respectively, with 12 bases between them. CDR3 DNA: TGTGCCAGCAGTTCCTCCGCCACCAATTCACCCCTCCACTTT. Amino acid sequence: CASSSSATNSPLHF.

This clonotype was observed a handful of times. The V gene is TRBV20-1, the J gene TRBJ1-6; D ambiguous. V was pared by 6 bases and J by 4 bases, with 10 bases between. Germline V gives CDR1 DFQATT, CDR2 SNEGSKA (reference sequence). This CDR3 region has 13 residues. CDR3 loop: CSASRGYNSPLHF. The CDR3 DNA follows: TGCAGTGCCTCACGGGGTTATAATTCACCCCTCCACTTT.

This clonotype turned up a few times. V is TRBV29-1 and J is TRBJ2-7; tentatively, D is TRBD2 (6 bases). V lost 7 bases, J lost 2 bases, and 18 bases lay in between. This CDR3 has 14 residues. CDR1 and CDR2 from the germline V gene are SQVTM and ANQGSEA. In DNA form, the CDR3 reads TGCAGCGCTGTGGCGGGGTTCCCAACCTACGAGCAGTACTTC. Encoded protein: CSAVAGFPTYEQYF.

This clonotype was detected only a few times. The rearrangement joins TRBV7-9 to TRBJ2-2, with D tentatively TRBD2 (5 bases). This CDR3 is 16 amino acids long. The V gene lost 5 bases and the J gene lost 7 bases, with 20 bases spanning the gap. Germline loops: CDR1 SEHNR, CDR2 FQNEAQ (reference sequence). In nucleotides, the CDR3 is TGTGCCAGCAGCCTGAGGAAGAAGGACTTCAGCGGGGAGCTGTTTTTT. Translation: CASSLRKKDFSGELFF.

This clonotype has a count of ten or more. The chain couples TRBV5-1 to TRBJ2-3, with 10 bases that match TRBD2. Germline lookup yields CDR1 SGHRS and CDR2 YFSETQ. The CDR3 loop spans 16 amino acids. Trimming removed 0 bases from V and 1 base from J; junction bases left unmatched: 2. CDR3: CASSLDLAGGTDTQYF. For the CDR3, the DNA is TGCGCCAGCAGCTTGGACCTAGCGGGGGGCACAGATACGCAGTATTTT. The full variable domain, in which reference TRBV5-1 and TRBJ2-3 provide the parts outside the CDR3, is KAGVTQTPRYLIKTRGQQVTLSCSPISGHRSVSWYQQTPGQGLQFLFEYFSETQRNKGNFPGRFSGRQFSNSRSEMNVSTLELGDSALYLCASSLDLAGGTDTQYFGPGTRLTVL.

The V gene is TRBV20-1, the J gene TRBJ2-7, with D perhaps matching TRBD2 (6 bases). CDR3 length: 12 residues. Looked up from germline, CDR1 is DFQATT and CDR2 is SNEGSKA (reference sequence). The germline V and J ends were trimmed by 4 bases and 6 bases, with 13 bases remaining between them. The CDR3 nucleotides read TGCAGTGCTACGGCGGGGTTGGGCGAGCAGTACTTC. Amino acids: CSATAGLGEQYF.

This clonotype has only a few counts. The rearrangement joins TRBV3-1 to TRBJ2-5, with 11 bases aligning to TRBD2. The CDR3 runs 16 residues. The V segment lost 2 bases and the J segment 4 bases; nucleotides outside the gene matches: 6. Germline V gives CDR1 LGHDT, CDR2 YNNKEL (reference sequence). The CDR3: CASSQIPGLAAETQYF. In DNA form, the CDR3 reads TGTGCCAGCAGCCAAATTCCGGGACTAGCGGCAGAGACCCAGTACTTC.

The chain carries TRBV20-1 and TRBJ2-3; a possible D gene is TRBD2 (7 bases). The CDR3 runs 15 residues. With 5 bases removed from V and 1 base from J, the gap between germline ends came to 16 bases. From germline, CDR1 is DFQATT and CDR2 SNEGSKA (reference sequence). The chain's CDR3 is CSASSAGAGTDTQYF. In nucleotides, the CDR3 is TGCAGTGCTTCAAGTGCGGGGGCCGGCACAGATACGCAGTATTTT.

The V call is TRBV12-3 or TRBV12-4, the J call TRBJ2-3, with no clear D. CDR3 length: 12 amino acids. Deletions cut 6 bases from V and 7 bases from J, with 11 bases between. CDR3 nucleotides: TGTGCCAGCAGGCCCGGAATTTATACGCAGTATTTT. Its protein is CASRPGIYTQYF.

V gene TRBV15 combines with J gene TRBJ1-5, with D hard to call. This CDR3 region has 14 residues. From germline, CDR1 is LNHNV and CDR2 YYDKDF (reference sequence). Trimming removed 5 bases at V and 9 bases at J, with 17 bases between. CDR3: CATSESVVRSPQHF. The CDR3 DNA follows: TGTGCCACCAGCGAATCTGTAGTCCGGTCGCCCCAGCATTTT.

This clonotype was observed many times. The rearrangement uses TRBV11-2 and TRBJ2-2; 8 nucleotides align to TRBD2. Losses at the gene ends were 5 bases for V and 5 bases for J; bases not matched to a gene: 7. CDR1 is SGHAT, CDR2 FQNNGV, per germline. CDR3 length: 15 residues. Here the CDR3 reads CASSLAGGRTGELFF. The CDR3 DNA reads as TGTGCCAGCAGCCTCGCGGGAGGTCGTACCGGGGAGCTGTTTTTT.

This sequence joins TRBV10-3 and TRBJ2-6; D unresolved. Germline V gene lookup returns CDR1 ENHRY and CDR2 SYGVKD. The CDR3 runs 15 residues. The germline V and J ends were trimmed by 6 bases and 0 bases, with 9 bases remaining between them. CDR3 sequence (DNA): TGTGCCATCAGCGGGCAAATCTCTGGGGCCAACGTCCTGACTTTC. Residues: CAISGQISGANVLTF.

This chain joins TRBV7-2 and TRBJ2-1; maybe TRBD2 (5 bases). The CDR3 has 16 amino acids. Germline loops: CDR1 SGHTA, CDR2 FQGNSA. V shed 4 bases and J shed 1 base, with 14 bases lying between them. CDR3 in amino acids: CASSSRRTGSYNEQFF. In DNA, the CDR3 is TGTGCCAGCAGCTCAAGGAGGACTGGTTCCTACAATGAGCAGTTCTTC.

The chain combines TRBV4-3 with TRBJ1-2, with no clear D. Germline V gene sequence: CDR1 LGHNA, CDR2 YSLEER. V was pared by 0 bases and J by 7 bases, with 12 bases between. The CDR3 sequence is 14 residues long. The CDR3 bases are TGCGCCAGCAGCCAAGATCGCCCTAAGCGTGGCTACACCTTC. Translated, it gives CASSQDRPKRGYTF.

This clonotype showed up just a few times. V is TRBV2 and J is TRBJ1-5, with 10 bases identical to TRBD1. The J segment lost 4 bases and the V segment lost 6 bases, leaving 9 bases of the junction unmatched. Germline assignment: CDR1 SNHLY and CDR2 FYNNEI. The CDR3 is made up of 16 amino acids. CDR3 region: CASRPYPGQGNQPQHF. CDR3 bases: TGTGCCAGCAGGCCTTATCCGGGACAGGGGAATCAGCCCCAGCATTTT.

A few counts support this clonotype. The chain employs TRBV11-2 and TRBJ2-1; 11 positions agree with TRBD2. Trimming cost V 4 bases and J 5 bases; bases outside gene matches: 10. The CDR3 spans 17 residues. Germline V gene lookup returns CDR1 SGHAT and CDR2 FQNNGV. The CDR3 DNA reads TGTGCCAGCAGCTCCCTACGACTAGCGGGAATCAACAATGAGCAGTTCTTC. Its protein is CASSSLRLAGINNEQFF.